Listed below are T cell receptor beta chains from one sample, sequenced in a study of cytomegalovirus exposure and HLA in healthy donors. Profiling relied on immunoSEQ multiplex PCR, and the TCRdb table lists in-frame clones only, not all of them. The table records 200,000 to 250,000 clones, about four fifths of them present only once. The sequenced sample was PBMCs. Receptors were obtained from a man aged 25-40 years in good health and CMV-seronegative. CDR3s leave out the opening cysteine and the closing phenylalanine or tryptophan. The D gene is left open where the match is weak.

d_call,cdr3_length,j_call,v_call,cdr3_aa
TRBD1,12,TRBJ2-5,TRBV27,ASSRQTGQKTQY
-,13,TRBJ1-6,TRBV7-9,ASSLDTGYNSPLH
TRBD1,11,-,TRBV5-8,ASMDRGPIEQY
-,13,TRBJ2-5,TRBV4-1,ASSQEDGGGETQY
TRBD1,10,TRBJ1-1,TRBV5-6,ASSSTGPEAF
-,12,TRBJ1-1,TRBV5-1,ASSPGQENTEAF
TRBD1,13,TRBJ2-5,TRBV7-8,ASSLYRDRQETQY
-,13,TRBJ2-2,TRBV18,ASSPRQSNTGELF
-,13,TRBJ2-1,TRBV28,ASRVQGGLYNEQF
TRBD2,12,TRBJ2-3,TRBV7-9,ASSPSTSGGPQY
-,13,TRBJ1-2,TRBV18,ASSPVGGGSYGYT
-,15,TRBJ1-6,TRBV5-5,ASSLLVGRYYNSPLH
TRBD1,11,TRBJ2-1,TRBV14,ASRGQSYNEQF
-,13,TRBJ1-5,TRBV6-6,ASSYDRASNQPQH
-,13,TRBJ2-2,TRBV5-1,ASSLGRSDTGELF
TRBD1,12,TRBJ2-3,TRBV25-1,ATARTGGTDTQY
-,14,TRBJ2-5,TRBV2,ASSEQARGAQETQY